This T cell receptor beta chain was sequenced during a study of blood T cells in healthy people across ages. The study's findings and limits: Possibly confounding the expanded clonotype changes was the fact that donor CMV status was unknown.

CDR3 length: 16 amino acids. The V segment lost 0 bases and the J segment 2 bases; nucleotides outside the gene matches: 4. CDR1 is SGDLS, CDR2 YYNGEE, per germline. For the second PCR, which ran for 7 to 11 cycles, a sample-barcoded 5' primer and a J-beta primer mix were used. TCRdb redid the calling of the 5' RACE reads with MiXCR, one entry per CDR3 protein. The sample includes about 1,600,000 distinct CDR3 sequences, approximately 38% of them seen just once. With regard to this clonotype: Its target is unknown.

The sample comprised blood. The sequence came from a woman aged 18-29 years in good health. The chain links TRBV9 to TRBJ2-3; 9 bases map to TRBD2. The CDR3 loop is CASSVGLAGFTDTQYF. The CDR3 coding sequence is TGTGCCAGCAGCGTAGGGCTAGCGGGGTTCACAGATACGCAGTATTTT.